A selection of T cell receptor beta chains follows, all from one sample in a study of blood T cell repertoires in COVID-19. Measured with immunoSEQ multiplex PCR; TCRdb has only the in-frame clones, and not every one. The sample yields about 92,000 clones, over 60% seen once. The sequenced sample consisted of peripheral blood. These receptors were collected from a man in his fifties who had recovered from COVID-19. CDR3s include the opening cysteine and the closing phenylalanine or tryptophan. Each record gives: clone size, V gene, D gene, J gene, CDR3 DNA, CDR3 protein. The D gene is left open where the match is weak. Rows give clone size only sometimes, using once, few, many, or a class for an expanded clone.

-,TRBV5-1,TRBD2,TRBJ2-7,TGCGCCAGCAGCTTAAGCGGGGGGGCCTACGAGCAGTACTTC,CASSLSGGAYEQYF
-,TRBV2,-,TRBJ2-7,TGTGCCAGCAGTAAGGAGGGTGTCGGATCCTACGAGCAGTACTTC,CASSKEGVGSYEQYF
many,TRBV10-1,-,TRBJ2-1,TGCGCCAGCAGTGATTGGGGAGTCAACAATGAGCAGTTCTTC,CASSDWGVNNEQFF
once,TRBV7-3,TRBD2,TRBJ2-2,TGTGCCAGCAGCCCTGGGACTAGCGGGCCACGAACAGGTCCCGGGGAGCTGTTTTTT,CASSPGTSGPRTGPGELFF
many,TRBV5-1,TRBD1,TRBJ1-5,TGCGCCAGCAGCTTGGGGACAGGGGGCCGACAGCCCCAGCATTTT,CASSLGTGGRQPQHF
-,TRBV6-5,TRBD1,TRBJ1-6,TGTGCCAGCAGTTACTCCGGACAGGGGAGGTCACCCCTCCACTTT,CASSYSGQGRSPLHF
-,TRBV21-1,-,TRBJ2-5,TGTGCCGCCTCCCCTAGCCGGGACAGAAATTACCAAGAGACCCAGTACTTC,CAASPSRDRNYQETQYF
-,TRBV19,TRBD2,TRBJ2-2,TGTGCCAGTAGTCCCTCGCGGGGAGGGACCGGGGAGCTGTTTTTT,CASSPSRGGTGELFF
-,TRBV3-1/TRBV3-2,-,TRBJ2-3,TGTGCCAGCAGCCAAGCGGGTCCCATCACAGATACGCAGTATTTT,CASSQAGPITDTQYF
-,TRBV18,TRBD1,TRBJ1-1,TGTGCCAGCTCACCTCGACCGGGACAGGGGGCGATGAACACTGAAGCTTTCTTT,CASSPRPGQGAMNTEAFF
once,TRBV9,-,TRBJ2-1,TGTGCCAGCAGCGTAATTACCGGGGGTGAGCAGTTCTTC,CASSVITGGEQFF
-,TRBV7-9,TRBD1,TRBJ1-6,TGTGCCAGCAGCTTAGAGGACAGGGGAATGGGAGTATATAATTCACCCCTCCACTTT,CASSLEDRGMGVYNSPLHF
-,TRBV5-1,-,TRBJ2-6,TGCGCCAGCAGCCCACTTAGCTCTGGGGCCAACGTCCTGACTTTC,CASSPLSSGANVLTF
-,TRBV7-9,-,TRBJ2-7,TGTGCCAGCAGCTCAAGCACCCCCTTGAGCTACGAGCAGTACTTC,CASSSSTPLSYEQYF
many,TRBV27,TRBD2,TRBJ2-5,TGTGCCAGCAGTTTTAGCGGGGGCCCCCAAGAGACCCAGTACTTC,CASSFSGGPQETQYF
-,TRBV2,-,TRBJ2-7,TGTGCCAGCAGTGACCAGCGGGCCCACGAGCAGTACTTC,CASSDQRAHEQYF
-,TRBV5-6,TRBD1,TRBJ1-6,TGTGCCAGCAGCTTGGGGGACAGGGGTCGGTCACCCCTCCACTTT,CASSLGDRGRSPLHF
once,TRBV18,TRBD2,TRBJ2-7,TGTGCCAGCTCTCGGACGGAGCGGGAGTCCGAGCAGTACTTC,CASSRTERESEQYF
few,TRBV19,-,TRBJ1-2,TGTGCCAGTAGTATAGGAGAGAATTTTAACTATGGCTACACCTTC,CASSIGENFNYGYTF
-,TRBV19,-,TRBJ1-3,TGTGCCAGTCGGAGCGGCGGCTCTGGAAACACCATATATTTT,CASRSGGSGNTIYF
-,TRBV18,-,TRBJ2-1,TGTGCCAGCTCGGGGGCTAGCGGCTCCTACAATGAGCAGTTCTTC,CASSGASGSYNEQFF
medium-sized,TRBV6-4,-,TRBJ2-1,TGTGCCAGCAGTGACTCTAGCGGCTCCTACAATGAGCAGTTCTTC,CASSDSSGSYNEQFF
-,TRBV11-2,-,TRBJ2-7,TGTGCCAGCAGCTTCGCCAGTACGACAAGCTACGAGCAGTACTTC,CASSFASTTSYEQYF
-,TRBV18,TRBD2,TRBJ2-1,TGTGCCAGCTCAGGGACTAGCACTCATTACAATGAGCAGTTCTTC,CASSGTSTHYNEQFF
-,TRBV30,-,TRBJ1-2,TGTGCCTGGAGTGTACGCGGGGCGTACTATGGCTACACCTTC,CAWSVRGAYYGYTF
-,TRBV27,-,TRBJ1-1,TGTGCCAGCAGTTTCCGGACAGCGAACACTGAAGCTTTCTTT,CASSFRTANTEAFF
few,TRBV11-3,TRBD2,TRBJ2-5,TGTGCCAGCAGCTTAGGGTTGCGGGAGGTGGAGGAGACCCAGTACTTC,CASSLGLREVEETQYF
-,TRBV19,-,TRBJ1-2,TGTGCCAGTAGGCTCGAACAGGGAAACTATGGCTACACCTTC,CASRLEQGNYGYTF
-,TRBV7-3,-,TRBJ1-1,TGTGCCAGCAGCTTAGGCCGGGGAAGCACTGAAGCTTTCTTT,CASSLGRGSTEAFF
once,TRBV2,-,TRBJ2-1,TGTGCCAAGAAGGGGGGGGAAAAGATCAATGAGCAGTTCTTC,CAKKGGEKINEQFF
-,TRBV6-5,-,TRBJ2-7,TGTGCCAGCAGTTACTCGGGGACTGGGATCTACGAGCAGTACTTC,CASSYSGTGIYEQYF
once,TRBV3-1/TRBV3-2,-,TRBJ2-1,TGTGCCAGCAGCCCTGAAGTTCGGGAGAGATCCAATGAGCAGTTCTTC,CASSPEVRERSNEQFF
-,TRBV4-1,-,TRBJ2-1,TGCGCCAGCAGCCAGGCGGAAAGGCCCCGGGGATCTGAGCAGTTCTTC,CASSQAERPRGSEQFF
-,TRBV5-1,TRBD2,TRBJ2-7,TGCGCCAGCAGCTTGGTATTAGCGGGAGGGGGCGAGCAGTACTTC,CASSLVLAGGGEQYF
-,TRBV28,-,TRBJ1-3,TGTGCCAGCAGTTGGGGCGGAAACACCATATATTTT,CASSWGGNTIYF
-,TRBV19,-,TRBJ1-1,TGTGCCAGTAGTGGAGACTTGCCGTACACTGAAGCTTTCTTT,CASSGDLPYTEAFF
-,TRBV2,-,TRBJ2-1,TGTGCCAGCAGGGCAGGGATTCGGCTGATCAATGAGCAGTTCTTC,CASRAGIRLINEQFF
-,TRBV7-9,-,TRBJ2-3,TGTGCCAGCAGCTTCGCAGATACGCAGTATTTT,CASSFADTQYF
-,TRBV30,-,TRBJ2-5,TGTGCCTGGACGGCCGGGGATCCCCAAGAGACCCAGTACTTC,CAWTAGDPQETQYF
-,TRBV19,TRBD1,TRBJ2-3,TGTGCCAGTAGCCCGGGACAGGGCGCAGATACGCAGTATTTT,CASSPGQGADTQYF
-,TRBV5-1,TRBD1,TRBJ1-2,TGCGCCAGCAGCCGCGACAGGGGAGCCTATGGCTACACCTTC,CASSRDRGAYGYTF
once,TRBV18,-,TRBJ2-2,TGTGCCAGCTACCGGGGGACTCCCAACACCGGGGAGCTGTTTTTT,CASYRGTPNTGELFF
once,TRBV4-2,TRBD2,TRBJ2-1,TGTGCCAGCAGCCAAGTAGCGCCCAGACTAGCGGGAGGGTACAATGAGCAGTTCTTC,CASSQVAPRLAGGYNEQFF
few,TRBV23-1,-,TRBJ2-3,TGCGCCAGCAATAACAGGGCTCTGGGCACAGATACGCAGTATTTT,CASNNRALGTDTQYF
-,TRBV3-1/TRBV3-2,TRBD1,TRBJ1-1,TGTGCCAGCAGCCACTGGGGACAGGGTGCCGCTGAAGCTTTCTTT,CASSHWGQGAAEAFF